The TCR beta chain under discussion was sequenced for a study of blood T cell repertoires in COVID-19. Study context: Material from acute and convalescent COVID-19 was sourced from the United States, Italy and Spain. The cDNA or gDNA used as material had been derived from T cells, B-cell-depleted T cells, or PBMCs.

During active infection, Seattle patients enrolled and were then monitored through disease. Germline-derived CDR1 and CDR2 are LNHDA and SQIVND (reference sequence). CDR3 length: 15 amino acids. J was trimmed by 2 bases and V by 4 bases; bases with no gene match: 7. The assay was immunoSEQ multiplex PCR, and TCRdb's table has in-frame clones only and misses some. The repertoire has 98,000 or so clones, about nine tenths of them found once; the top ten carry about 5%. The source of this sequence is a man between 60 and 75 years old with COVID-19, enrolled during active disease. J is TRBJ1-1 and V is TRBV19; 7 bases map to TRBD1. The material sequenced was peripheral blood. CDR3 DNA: TGTGCCAGTAGTAAACACACAGGGGTAAACACTGAAGCTTTCTTT. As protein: CASSKHTGVNTEAFF. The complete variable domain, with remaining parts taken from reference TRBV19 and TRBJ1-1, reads DGGITQSPKYLFRKEGQNVTLSCEQNLNHDAMYWYRQDPGQGLRLIYYSQIVNDFQKGDIAEGYSVSREKKESFPLTVTSAQKNPTAFYLCASSKHTGVNTEAFFGQGTRLTVV.